This T cell receptor beta chain derives from a study of a mutant IDH1 vaccine in newly diagnosed glioma. Notes on the study in general: Changes to the top peripheral T cell clonotypes appeared unrelated to pseudoprogression.

The V gene's germline CDR1 is LNHDA and CDR2 SQIVND (reference sequence). The CDR3 runs to 14 residues. Trimming left V 6 bases short and J 5 bases short, with 14 bases between. Time point here: baseline, week 1 (first vaccination visit). Treatment described: pre-vaccination baseline after standard-of-care therapy. Comment on this clone: Its specificity is unknown.

Sequenced by immunoSEQ multiplex PCR; TCRdb stores in-frame clones only, minus some. The repertoire holds about 38,000 clones, with 92% as singletons. V is TRBV19 and J is TRBJ2-1; TRBD2 is a possible D gene (6 bases). The sequencing here drew on PBMCs, taken from a glioma patient treated with radiotherapy, temozolomide or both. The receptor was isolated from a man between 18 and 29 years old with glioma. CDR3 DNA: TGTGCCAGTAGCCCTCGGCGGGAACACAATGAGCAGTTCTTC. The encoded protein is CASSPRREHNEQFF.